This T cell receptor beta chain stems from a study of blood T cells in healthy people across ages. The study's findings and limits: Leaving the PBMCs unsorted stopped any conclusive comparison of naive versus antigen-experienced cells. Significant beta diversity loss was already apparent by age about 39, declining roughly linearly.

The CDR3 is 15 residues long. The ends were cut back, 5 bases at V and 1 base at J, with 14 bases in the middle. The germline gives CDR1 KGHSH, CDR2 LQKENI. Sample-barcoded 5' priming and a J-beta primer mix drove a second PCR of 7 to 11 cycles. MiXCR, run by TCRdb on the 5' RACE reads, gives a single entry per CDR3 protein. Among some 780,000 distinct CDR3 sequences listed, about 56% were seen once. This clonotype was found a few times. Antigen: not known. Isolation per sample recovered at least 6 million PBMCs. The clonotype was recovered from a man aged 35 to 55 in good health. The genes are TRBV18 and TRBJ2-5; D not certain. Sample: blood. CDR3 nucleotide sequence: TGTGCCAGCTCAGTGCGGAATAGCCCCCAAGAGACCCAGTACTTC. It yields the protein CASSVRNSPQETQYF.